This T cell receptor beta chain was captured in a study of blood T cell repertoires in COVID-19. Study context: Sites across the United States, Italy and Spain contributed samples from acute and convalescent COVID-19. In each case, the material was cDNA or gDNA derived from T cells, B-cell-depleted T cells, or PBMCs.

The authors' processing: Counts of nucleated cells, estimated from reference gene primer amplification, were obtained. Data came from immunoSEQ multiplex PCR; TCRdb stores just in-frame clones and leaves some out. That table furnishes V, J and clone size, whereas the DNA furnished D and trimming. Here the sample spans under 200,000 clones, 65% to 85% being singletons. Per the germline V gene, CDR1 is SQVTM and CDR2 is ANQGSEA. CDR3 size: 13 residues. Deletions cut 0 bases from V and 7 bases from J, with 13 bases between. Input material: peripheral blood. This chain connects TRBV29-1 to TRBJ2-7, with a possible D match to TRBD2 (5 bases). The clonotype comes from a woman of 80 years or more with acute or convalescent COVID-19. CDR3 in amino acids: CSVEDEKPGEQYF. In DNA form, the CDR3 reads TGCAGCGTTGAAGATGAGAAACCGGGGGAGCAGTACTTC.